This is a list of T cell receptor beta chains from one sample in a study of T cell responses to AZD1222 COVID-19 vaccine. The protocol was immunoSEQ multiplex PCR, while the TCRdb copy is restricted to in-frame clones and leaves out a portion. The sample includes some 66,000 clones, 70% to 90% of them seen just once. The specimen was peripheral blood, collected 28 days after the second AZD1222 dose. All receptors derive from an adult who received the AZD1222 COVID-19 vaccine. The CDR3 runs from the conserved cysteine through the conserved F or W. The D gene is left open where the match is weak. Clone size is shown for a subset of rows, as once, few, many or a class of expanded clone.

d_gene	v_gene	abundance	j_gene	CDR3aa	CDR3nt
.	TRBV19	.	TRBJ2-1	CASSPAGREQFF	TGTGCCAGTAGCCCGGCGGGACGTGAGCAGTTCTTC
.	TRBV27	few	TRBJ2-7	CASSTSGVREQYF	TGTGCCAGCTCCACCTCAGGGGTGCGCGAGCAGTACTTC
.	TRBV27	.	TRBJ1-1	CASSPISGNTEAFF	TGTGCCAGCAGTCCCATCAGCGGGAACACTGAAGCTTTCTTT
.	TRBV4-1	.	TRBJ1-4	CASSPTQGSTNEKLFF	TGCGCCAGCAGCCCGACCCAGGGGTCAACTAATGAAAAACTGTTTTTT
TRBD2	TRBV11-2	.	TRBJ2-1	CASSLGLGRTHNEQFF	TGTGCCAGCAGCCTTGGCCTCGGGAGGACCCACAATGAGCAGTTCTTC
TRBD2	TRBV5-1	.	TRBJ2-7	CASSLDRQRGNYEQYF	TGCGCCAGCAGCTTGGATCGTCAGCGGGGGAACTACGAGCAGTACTTC
.	TRBV5-5	.	TRBJ1-5	CASSLGGDSNQPQHF	TGTGCCAGCAGCTTGGGCGGAGATAGCAATCAGCCCCAGCATTTT
TRBD1	TRBV28	.	TRBJ1-1	CASSDRGRNTEAFF	TGTGCCAGCAGCGACAGGGGGAGGAACACTGAAGCTTTCTTT
.	TRBV29-1	.	TRBJ1-2	CSVDLTNYVGYTF	TGCAGCGTTGACTTGACAAACTATGTGGGCTACACCTTC
.	TRBV5-6	.	TRBJ2-1	CASSPEGAEYRSYNEQFF	TGTGCCAGCAGCCCGGAGGGTGCAGAATACCGTTCCTACAATGAGCAGTTCTTC
TRBD1	TRBV11-2	.	TRBJ1-2	CASSVDRSRDGYTF	TGTGCCAGCAGCGTGGACAGGTCAAGGGATGGCTACACCTTC
.	TRBV7-2	.	TRBJ1-4	CASSPAYGNEKLFF	TGTGCCAGCAGCCCAGCCTATGGGAATGAAAAACTGTTTTTT
TRBD1	TRBV29-1	.	TRBJ2-3	CSVLLTGGDTQYF	TGCAGCGTCCTCCTGACAGGGGGAGATACGCAGTATTTT
.	TRBV5-8	.	TRBJ2-7	CASSLAVPLIEQYF	TGTGCCAGCAGCTTGGCCGTGCCTCTGATCGAGCAGTACTTC
.	TRBV5-1	.	TRBJ2-6	CASSFRTISSGANVLTF	TGCGCCAGCAGCTTCCGGACAATATCCTCTGGGGCCAACGTCCTGACTTTC
.	TRBV7-2	.	TRBJ2-5	CASSKDTDQYF	TGTGCCAGCAGCAAGGACACGGACCAGTACTTC
.	TRBV2	.	TRBJ1-4	CASKSRGYGEKLFF	TGTGCCAGCAAATCGCGGGGGTATGGAGAAAAACTGTTTTTT
.	TRBV18	.	TRBJ1-1	CASSPTGTENTEAFF	TGTGCCAGCTCACCAACCGGGACGGAAAACACTGAAGCTTTCTTT
.	TRBV6-2/TRBV6-3	.	TRBJ2-1	CASSLDSGLYNEQFF	TGTGCCAGCAGCCTGGACAGTGGGTTATACAATGAGCAGTTCTTC
TRBD1	TRBV11-3	.	TRBJ2-2	CASSGRGRGDTGELFF	TGTGCCAGCAGCGGCAGGGGGCGCGGGGACACCGGGGAGCTGTTTTTT
.	TRBV27	.	TRBJ2-7	CASRQIPYEQYF	TGTGCCAGCAGGCAAATCCCCTACGAGCAGTACTTC
TRBD2	TRBV2	.	TRBJ2-7	CASRGTSGRAQYF	TGTGCCAGCAGAGGGACTAGCGGGAGGGCGCAGTACTTC
.	TRBV7-6	.	TRBJ2-5	CASSSGRRGLRETQYF	TGTGCCAGCAGCTCAGGGCGGAGGGGGCTGAGGGAGACCCAGTACTTC
.	TRBV6-1	.	TRBJ1-2	CASSEPGRISNYGYTF	TGTGCCAGCAGTGAGCCGGGACGGATTTCTAACTATGGCTACACCTTC
.	TRBV5-1	.	TRBJ1-4	CASSSPNEKLFF	TGCGCCAGCAGCTCCCCCAATGAAAAACTGTTTTTT
.	TRBV11-3	.	TRBJ1-1	CASSPLDGTFTEAFF	TGTGCCAGCAGCCCATTGGACGGCACGTTCACTGAAGCTTTCTTT
.	TRBV5-6	.	TRBJ1-6	CASSLERSYNSPLHF	TGTGCCAGCAGCTTAGAACGGTCGTATAATTCACCCCTCCACTTT
.	TRBV27	.	TRBJ1-6	CASSLSRTLNSPLHF	TGTGCCAGCAGTTTATCGAGGACCCTCAATTCACCCCTCCACTTT
.	TRBV15	few	TRBJ1-5	CATSRESFNNQPQHF	TGTGCCACCAGCAGAGAGAGTTTTAACAATCAGCCCCAGCATTTT
.	TRBV9	.	TRBJ2-3	CASSLGPSGDTQYF	TGTGCCAGCAGCTTGGGACCCTCGGGGGATACGCAGTATTTT
.	TRBV7-3	.	TRBJ2-1	CASSLNPGLYNEQFF	TGTGCCAGCAGCTTAAACCCCGGACTTTACAATGAGCAGTTCTTC
.	TRBV13	.	TRBJ2-1	CASSLMVAEGKGEQFF	TGTGCCAGCAGCTTAATGGTAGCGGAAGGAAAGGGTGAGCAGTTCTTC
TRBD2	TRBV11-2	.	TRBJ2-5	CASSSWLGGEETQYF	TGTGCCAGCAGCTCGTGGCTGGGGGGGGAAGAGACCCAGTACTTC
.	TRBV6-2/TRBV6-3	few	TRBJ1-1	CASSYSDRNAEAFF	TGTGCCAGCAGTTACTCCGACAGAAACGCTGAAGCTTTCTTT
TRBD1	TRBV5-1	.	TRBJ1-1	CASSFSEGAGTEAFF	TGCGCCAGCAGCTTTTCCGAGGGGGCAGGCACTGAAGCTTTCTTT
TRBD1	TRBV18	.	TRBJ1-2	CASSPQPARGDGYTF	TGTGCCAGCTCACCACAACCGGCCAGGGGGGATGGCTACACCTTC
.	TRBV9	few	TRBJ1-4	CASSVDGHPGEKLFF	TGTGCCAGCAGCGTAGATGGGCATCCGGGTGAAAAACTGTTTTTT
TRBD1	TRBV7-2	.	TRBJ2-7	CASRPQTDRAYEQYF	TGTGCCAGCAGACCACAGACGGACAGGGCGTACGAGCAGTACTTC
.	TRBV6-5	.	TRBJ1-2	CASSHYGYTF	TGTGCCAGCAGCCACTATGGCTACACCTTC
.	TRBV11-3	.	TRBJ1-6	CASSLAGQSGRSPLHF	TGTGCCAGCAGCTTAGCCGGACAGTCTGGCCGCTCACCCCTCCACTTT
.	TRBV9	.	TRBJ2-3	CASSVGMVRTDTQYF	TGTGCCAGCAGCGTAGGGATGGTTCGCACAGATACGCAGTATTTT
.	TRBV11-3	.	TRBJ1-1	CASSLVGSEAFF	TGTGCCAGCAGCTTAGTCGGTTCTGAAGCTTTCTTT
.	TRBV4-1	.	TRBJ2-3	CASSQEAGTSTDTQYF	TGCGCCAGCAGCCAAGAGGCAGGGACTAGCACAGATACGCAGTATTTT
.	TRBV7-9	.	TRBJ1-3	CASNLKGYSGNTIYF	TGTGCCAGCAACCTTAAGGGATACTCTGGAAACACCATATATTTT
TRBD2	TRBV2	.	TRBJ2-7	CASSEALREVVHLF	TGTGCCAGCAGTGAAGCCCTACGGGAGGTAGTTCACTTATTC
.	TRBV20-1	.	TRBJ2-5	CSARTVETQYF	TGCAGTGCTAGAACTGTCGAGACCCAGTACTTC
.	TRBV12-3/TRBV12-4	.	TRBJ1-5	CASSAGRQPQHF	TGTGCCAGCAGTGCCGGTCGACAGCCCCAGCATTTT
.	TRBV28	.	TRBJ1-4	CASSFPGFGSQQEKLFF	TGTGCCAGCAGTTTTCCCGGCTTTGGGAGCCAGCAGGAAAAACTGTTTTTT
.	TRBV7-9	.	TRBJ2-7	CASSLEITGLTYEQYF	TGTGCCAGCAGCTTAGAAATTACAGGGCTCACCTACGAGCAGTACTTC
.	TRBV5-1	.	TRBJ1-2	CASSLVEGAGGYTF	TGCGCCAGCAGCTTGGTGGAAGGGGCAGGAGGCTACACCTTC
.	TRBV5-6	.	TRBJ1-3	CASSFGLLSGNTIYF	TGTGCCAGCAGCTTCGGGTTGCTCTCTGGAAACACCATATATTTT
.	TRBV5-1	.	TRBJ2-3	CASSYGGVVDTQYF	TGCGCCAGCAGTTACGGGGGAGTGGTGGATACGCAGTATTTT
.	TRBV5-1	.	TRBJ2-7	CASSLLGGTYEQYF	TGCGCCAGCAGCTTGTTAGGCGGAACCTACGAGCAGTACTTC
.	TRBV21-1	once	TRBJ1-1	CASSPMNTEAFF	TGTGCCAGCAGCCCCATGAACACTGAAGCTTTCTTT
.	TRBV6-2/TRBV6-3	.	TRBJ2-7	CASSFDPLREQYF	TGTGCCAGCAGTTTTGATCCGCTACGAGAGCAGTACTTC
.	TRBV10-3	.	TRBJ1-3	CAISEGVGASGNTIYF	TGTGCCATCAGTGAAGGGGTGGGGGCGTCTGGAAACACCATATATTTT
.	TRBV15	few	TRBJ1-1	CATNPQAGFNTEAFF	TGTGCCACCAACCCACAGGCCGGATTTAACACTGAAGCTTTCTTT
TRBD2	TRBV15	few	TRBJ2-5	CATSLRTSPQYF	TGTGCCACCAGCCTACGGACTAGCCCCCAGTACTTC
.	TRBV2	.	TRBJ2-7	CASDQGTSYEQYF	TGTGCCAGCGATCAGGGTACCTCCTACGAGCAGTACTTC
.	TRBV12-3/TRBV12-4	.	TRBJ1-1	CASSLLQGTEAFF	TGTGCCAGCAGTTTACTACAGGGCACTGAAGCTTTCTTT